The clone carrying this TCR beta chain has more than one count but fewer than ten. Its antigen remains unknown. These data originate in a study of T-cell memory formation after mild COVID-19. Study information: Most TCR clusters belonged to a single donor. Findings and caveats of the study: CD4+ contracting clones were mainly CM and EM; CD8+ ones, EMRA.

Germline values: CDR1 MNHEY, CDR2 SVGEGT. The CDR3 totals 19 residues. V lost 2 bases and J 3 bases, leaving 20 bases between the germline ends. Each CDR3 protein is one row after TCRdb ran MiXCR on the 5' RACE reads. The table includes 300,000 to 350,000 distinct CDR3 sequences, roughly a fifth detected once. Material: PBMCs or a T cell subset sorted from them (not recorded which). This TCR was recovered from a man aged 18 to 30 who had mild COVID-19 (a few samples of this study predate the infection). Cell type and time point are not known. V and J are TRBV6-2 or TRBV6-3 and TRBJ2-6, with D tentatively TRBD1 (6 bases). Here the CDR3 reads CASSYAIPYSGVGANVLTF. CDR3 coding DNA: TGTGCCAGCAGTTACGCGATCCCCTACTCAGGGGTTGGGGCCAACGTCCTGACTTTC.